This TCR beta chain was retrieved from a study of blood T cell repertoires in COVID-19. The overall study: Samples representing acute and convalescent COVID-19 were sourced from the United States, Italy and Spain. T cells, B-cell-depleted T cells, or PBMCs supplied cDNA or gDNA.

Some clones are missing from TCRdb's copy, which holds only in-frame ones; the method was immunoSEQ multiplex PCR. The sample includes 240,000 or so clones, approximately 80% seen only once; the top ten take roughly 1.9%. This clone appeared a single time. The origin of this receptor is a man younger than 45 who had recovered from COVID-19. The sample comprised peripheral blood.

The CDR3 DNA reads as TGTGCCAGCAGCCAAGGCGCCGGGGGGCCCAAAAACATTCAGTACTTC. It yields the protein CASSQGAGGPKNIQYF. The chain recombines TRBV3-1 (or the pseudogene TRBV3-2) with TRBJ2-4; a possible D gene is TRBD2 (7 bases). Trimming removed 1 base from V and 2 bases from J, with 12 bases in between. This CDR3 has 16 residues. CDR1 and CDR2 (germline): LGHDT, YNNKEL (reference sequence).